The clone carrying this T cell receptor beta chain occurred once. This specimen belongs to a study of blood T cell repertoires in COVID-19. At the level of the study: There were acute and convalescent COVID-19 samples, and they came from the United States, Italy and Spain. PBMCs, B-cell-depleted T cells, or T cells provided the cDNA or gDNA that made up the material.

Trimming cost V 4 bases and J 0 bases; bases outside gene matches: 6. Germline assignment: CDR1 SGHNT and CDR2 YYREEE (reference sequence). This CDR3 spans 16 amino acids. Authors' methods: Estimated nucleated cell counts came from reference gene primer amplification. Assay used: immunoSEQ multiplex PCR; TCRdb lists only in-frame clones, some missing. Clonal size and the V and J genes are those of that table, whereas D and trimming came from the DNA. The repertoire holds 180,000 or so clones, with more than 85% as singletons. What was sequenced was peripheral blood. This chain links TRBV5-4 with TRBJ2-2, with 7 bases that match TRBD1. The clonotype comes from a man between 18 and 35 years old with acute or convalescent COVID-19. The CDR3 bases are TGTGCCAGCAGCCGGGACAGACTTACGAACACCGGGGAGCTGTTTTTT. It yields the protein CASSRDRLTNTGELFF.